This T cell receptor (beta chain) was recorded in a study of blood T cell repertoires in COVID-19. Study in general: Donors in the United States, Italy and Spain gave samples during acute or convalescent COVID-19. PBMCs, B-cell-depleted T cells, or T cells were the source of the cDNA or gDNA that made up the material.

Study processing details: Researchers report that nucleated cell counts were estimated from reference gene primer amplification. Sequenced by immunoSEQ multiplex PCR; TCRdb stores in-frame clones only, minus some. V, J and clone size were drawn from that table, and D and trimming were deduced from the DNA. The table has around 68,000 clones, around 83% seen once. The CDR3 is made up of 18 amino acids. The sample was peripheral blood. The chain combines TRBV21-1 with TRBJ2-2; the tabulated D call, TRBD1, remains unverified against the DNA. TRBV21-1 is a pseudogene locus. The receptor was derived from a human donor in a cohort sampled during active COVID-19. The CDR3 DNA is TGTGCCAGCTCCGACAGGGGGCGCTGGGGGGCCGACACCGGGGAGCTGTTTTTT. It is translated as CASSDRGRWGADTGELFF.